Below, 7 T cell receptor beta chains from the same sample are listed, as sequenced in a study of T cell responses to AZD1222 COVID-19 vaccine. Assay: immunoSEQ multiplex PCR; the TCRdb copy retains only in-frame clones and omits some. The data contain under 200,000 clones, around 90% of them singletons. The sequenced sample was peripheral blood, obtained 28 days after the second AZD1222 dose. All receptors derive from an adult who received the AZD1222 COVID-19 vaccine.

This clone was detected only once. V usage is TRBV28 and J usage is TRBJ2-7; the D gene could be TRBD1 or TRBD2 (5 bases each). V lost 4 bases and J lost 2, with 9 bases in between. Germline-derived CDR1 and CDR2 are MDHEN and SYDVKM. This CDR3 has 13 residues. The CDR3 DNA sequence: TGTGCCAGCAGTTCAAGGGACGCCTACGAGCAGTACTTC. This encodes CASSSRDAYEQYF.

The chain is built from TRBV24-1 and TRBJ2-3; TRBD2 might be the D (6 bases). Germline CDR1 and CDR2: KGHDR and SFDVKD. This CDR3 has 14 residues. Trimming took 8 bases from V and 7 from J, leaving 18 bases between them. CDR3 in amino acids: CATTRRPGLHTQYF. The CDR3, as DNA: TGTGCCACCACTAGGAGACCGGGACTCCATACGCAGTATTTT.

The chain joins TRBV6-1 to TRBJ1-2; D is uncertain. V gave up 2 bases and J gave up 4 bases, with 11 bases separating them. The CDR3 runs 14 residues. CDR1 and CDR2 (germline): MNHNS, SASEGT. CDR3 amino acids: CASSESAHFYGYTF. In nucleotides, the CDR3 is TGTGCCAGCAGTGAATCCGCACACTTCTATGGCTACACCTTC.

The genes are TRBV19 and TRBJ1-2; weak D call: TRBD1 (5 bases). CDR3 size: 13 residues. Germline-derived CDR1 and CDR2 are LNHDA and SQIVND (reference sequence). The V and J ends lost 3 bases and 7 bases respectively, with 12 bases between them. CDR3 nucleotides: TGTGCCAGTAGTATCCCCGAGGGGCTTGGCTACACCTTC. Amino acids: CASSIPEGLGYTF.

Here the CDR3 DNA reads TGTGCCAGCAGCCGGACCCGGGGTGGGCAGCCCCAGCATTTT. This codes for CASSRTRGGQPQHF. The gene calls are TRBV6-5 and TRBJ1-5; no definite D call. The CDR3 covers 14 residues. CDR1 and CDR2 (germline): MNHEY, SVGAGI. The ends were cut back, 6 bases at V and 7 bases at J, with 16 bases in the middle.

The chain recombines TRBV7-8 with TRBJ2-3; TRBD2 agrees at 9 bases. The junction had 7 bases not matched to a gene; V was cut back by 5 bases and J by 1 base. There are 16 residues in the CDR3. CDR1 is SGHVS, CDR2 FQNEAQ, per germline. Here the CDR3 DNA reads TGTGCCAGCAGCGTATTAGCGGGAGAGGGCACAGATACGCAGTATTTT. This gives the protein CASSVLAGEGTDTQYF.

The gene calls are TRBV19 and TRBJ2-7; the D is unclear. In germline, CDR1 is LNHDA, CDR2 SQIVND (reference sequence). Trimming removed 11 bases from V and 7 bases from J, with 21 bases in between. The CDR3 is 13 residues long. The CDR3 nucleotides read TGTGCCGAAGAGCCGGGCCCAAGGGTAGAGCAGTACTTC. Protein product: CAEEPGPRVEQYF.